This T cell receptor (beta chain) came from a study of blood T cell repertoires in COVID-19. Study background: COVID-19 samples, acute and convalescent, were from the United States, Italy and Spain.

The age range of participants was about 18 to 95 years, with residence in about two dozen US areas. The study assigned cohorts using participant-reported clinical history. Only in-frame clones appear in the TCRdb table, and some are missing; sequencing was by immunoSEQ multiplex PCR. The table lists about 200,000 clones, roughly 85% of them singletons. CDR1 and CDR2 (germline): MDHEN, SYDVKM. The CDR3 has 12 residues. V gave up 4 bases and J gave up 8 bases, with 11 bases separating them. This sequence was found in a man aged 35-49 years who had recovered from COVID-19. The chain recombines TRBV28 with TRBJ1-2; D might be TRBD1 (5 bases). The sequencing input was PBMCs or T cells enriched from blood (not recorded which). The CDR3 reads CASSSSWGGYTF. The CDR3 DNA follows: TGTGCCAGCAGTTCTAGTTGGGGCGGCTACACCTTC.